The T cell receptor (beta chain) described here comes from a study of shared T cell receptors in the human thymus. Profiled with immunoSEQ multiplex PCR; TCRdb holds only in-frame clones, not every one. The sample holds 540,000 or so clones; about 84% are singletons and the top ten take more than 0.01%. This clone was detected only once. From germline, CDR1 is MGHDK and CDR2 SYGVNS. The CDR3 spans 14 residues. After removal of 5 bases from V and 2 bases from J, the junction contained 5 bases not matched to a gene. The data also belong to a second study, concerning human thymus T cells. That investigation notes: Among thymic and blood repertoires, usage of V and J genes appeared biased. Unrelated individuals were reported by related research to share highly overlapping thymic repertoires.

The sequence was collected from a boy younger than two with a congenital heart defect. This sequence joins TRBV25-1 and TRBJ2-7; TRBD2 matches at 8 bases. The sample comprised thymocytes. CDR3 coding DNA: TGTGCCAGCAGTTGGTTAGCGGGAACCTACGAGCAGTACTTC. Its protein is CASSWLAGTYEQYF.